This T cell receptor beta chain was sequenced in a study of naive and memory T cell subsets. Study-wide findings and caveats: Over 90% of naive TCR sequences appeared only once after error correction, unlike memory subsets. TCR counts from RNA may reflect activation-linked expression changes. Naive repertoires, especially CD8, held a few larger clonotypes, possibly memory cells re-expressing CD45RA.

A remark on this clonotype: Its antigen is not identified.

An equimolar mix of two oligonucleotides served as the beta constant-region primer for TRBC1 and TRBC2. Four rounds of PCR amplified the ligated cDNA using nested alpha and beta constant-region primers plus SP2. One entry per CDR3 protein, called by TCRdb with MiXCR from the UMI-ligation and nested PCR reads. The data show 99,000 or so distinct CDR3 sequences, around 13% seen once. CD8 T cells were positively selected from what remained after CD4 positive selection. This clonotype originated in a human donor in good health. The sequenced sample consisted of naive CD8+ T cells from blood.

CDR3 DNA: TGTGCCAGCAGCCAACCACCTAGCAACACCGGGGAGCTGTTTTTT. This translates into CASSQPPSNTGELFF. J is TRBJ2-2 and V is TRBV28; D perhaps matches TRBD2 (5 bases). V lost 6 bases to trimming and J lost 2 bases, with 13 bases between them. This CDR3 has 15 residues. Germline CDR1 reads MDHEN; CDR2 reads SYDVKM.